Here is one TCR beta chain with its context. The antigen remains undetermined. The record originates from a study of CD8 T cells in ankylosing spondylitis. General study results and limits: What seemed typical of ankylosing spondylitis blood was a TCR beta motif built from eight highly homologous variants. Disease-associated clones were CD8+ and fairly uncommon in peripheral blood. There was reportedly significant enrichment of clones that were disease-linked in matched ankylosing spondylitis synovial fluid.

Quantitative 5'-RACE with molecular barcodes was used to make the TCR beta libraries. Each CDR3 protein gets one entry after TCRdb re-called the 5' RACE reads with MiXCR. The repertoire includes around 450,000 distinct CDR3 sequences, about 24% of them detected once, and 0.85% to 1% sits in the top ten. CDR3 length: 14 residues. Trimming took 6 bases from V and 4 from J, leaving 16 bases between them. Germline lookup yields CDR1 SGHRS and CDR2 YFSETQ. The clonotype originates from a male donor with ankylosing spondylitis. This chain joins TRBV5-1 and TRBJ2-5, with D tentatively TRBD1 (5 bases). Sequences were obtained from blood, either unsorted or a sorted T cell fraction (not recorded which). CDR3 nucleotide sequence: TGCGCCAGCATGGGTTCAGGGTTTCGAGAGACCCAGTACTTC. Translated, it gives CASMGSGFRETQYF. The whole variable domain, filled in from reference TRBV5-1 and TRBJ2-5, reads KAGVTQTPRYLIKTRGQQVTLSCSPISGHRSVSWYQQTPGQGLQFLFEYFSETQRNKGNFPGRFSGRQFSNSRSEMNVSTLELGDSALYLCASMGSGFRETQYFGPGTRLLVL.